This T cell receptor beta chain was found in a study of shared clonotypes between healthy human individuals. Profiled with immunoSEQ multiplex PCR; TCRdb holds only in-frame clones, not every one. The sample includes roughly 500,000 clones, around 75% of them seen just once. The germline V gene encodes CDR1 SGHRS and CDR2 YFSETQ. V was pared by 0 bases and J by 7 bases, with 3 bases of the junction left unmatched. The CDR3 runs 14 residues. Concerning this clone itself: Other DNA sequences in this specimen translate into the identical CDR3.

The sample comprised PBMCs. The chain combines TRBV5-1 with TRBJ1-4, with TRBD1 matching 7 bases. The origin of this receptor is a woman aged 35 to 49 in good health. Some clones in this sample may be carry-over from other donors' samples. The CDR3 coding sequence is TGCGCCAGCAGCTTGGGGACAGGTCTTGAAAAACTGTTTTTT. It is translated as CASSLGTGLEKLFF.